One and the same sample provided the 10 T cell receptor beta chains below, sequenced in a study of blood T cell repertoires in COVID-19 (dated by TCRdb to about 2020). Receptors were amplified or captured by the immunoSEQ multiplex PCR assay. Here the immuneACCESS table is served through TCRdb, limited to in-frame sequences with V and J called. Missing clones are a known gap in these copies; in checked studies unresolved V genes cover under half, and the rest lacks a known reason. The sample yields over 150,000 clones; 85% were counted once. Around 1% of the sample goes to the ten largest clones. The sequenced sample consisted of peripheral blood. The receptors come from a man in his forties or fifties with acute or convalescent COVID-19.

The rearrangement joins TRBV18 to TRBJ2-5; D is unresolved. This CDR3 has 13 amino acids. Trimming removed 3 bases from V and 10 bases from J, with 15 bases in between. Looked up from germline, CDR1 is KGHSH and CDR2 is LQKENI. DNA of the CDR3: TGTGCCAGCTCACCGTCCTCCTTGGCCAGCCAGTACTTC. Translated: CASSPSSLASQYF.

The CDR3 spells CASLGILSYEQYF. CDR3 DNA sequence: TGTGCCAGCCTGGGCATCCTCTCCTACGAGCAGTACTTC. The chain is built from TRBV6-6 and TRBJ2-7; D ambiguous. The CDR3 has 13 residues. CDR1 and CDR2 (germline): MNHNY, SVGAGI (reference sequence). Deletions cut 8 bases from V and 0 bases from J, with 11 bases between.

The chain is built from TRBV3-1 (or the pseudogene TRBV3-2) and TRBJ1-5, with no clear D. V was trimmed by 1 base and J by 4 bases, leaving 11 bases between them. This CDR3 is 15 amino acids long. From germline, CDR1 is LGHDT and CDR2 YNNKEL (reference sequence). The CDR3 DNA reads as TGTGCCAGCAGCCAAGCCTCCACTGGTAATCAGCCCCAGCATTTT. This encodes CASSQASTGNQPQHF.

The CDR3, as DNA: TGTGCCAGCAGCCACTGGACTAGCGGGGTGGAGACCCAGTACTTC. It encodes CASSHWTSGVETQYF. The V and J genes are TRBV3-1 (or the pseudogene TRBV3-2) and TRBJ2-5, with 12 bases aligning to TRBD2. J was trimmed by 5 bases and V by 3 bases; bases with no gene match: 4. Germline CDR1 is LGHDT and CDR2 is YNNKEL (reference sequence). CDR3 size: 15 residues.

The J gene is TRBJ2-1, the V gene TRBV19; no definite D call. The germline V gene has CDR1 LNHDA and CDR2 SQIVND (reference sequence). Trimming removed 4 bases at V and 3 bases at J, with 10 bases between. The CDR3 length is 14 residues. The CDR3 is CASSTPPLYNEQFF. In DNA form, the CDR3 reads TGTGCCAGTAGTACACCCCCACTCTACAATGAGCAGTTCTTC.

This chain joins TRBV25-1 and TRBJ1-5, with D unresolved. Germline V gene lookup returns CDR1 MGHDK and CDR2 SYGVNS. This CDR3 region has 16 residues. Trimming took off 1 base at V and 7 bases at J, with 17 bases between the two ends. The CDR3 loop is CASSESTARSGQPQHF. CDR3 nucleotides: TGTGCCAGCAGTGAATCCACCGCACGGTCCGGGCAGCCCCAGCATTTT.

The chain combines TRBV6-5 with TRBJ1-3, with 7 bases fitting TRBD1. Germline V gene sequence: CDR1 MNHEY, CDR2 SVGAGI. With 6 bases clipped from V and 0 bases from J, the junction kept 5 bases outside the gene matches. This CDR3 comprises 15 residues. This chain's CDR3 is CASREDRSSGNTIYF. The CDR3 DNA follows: TGTGCCAGCAGGGAGGACAGGAGCTCTGGAAACACCATATATTTT.

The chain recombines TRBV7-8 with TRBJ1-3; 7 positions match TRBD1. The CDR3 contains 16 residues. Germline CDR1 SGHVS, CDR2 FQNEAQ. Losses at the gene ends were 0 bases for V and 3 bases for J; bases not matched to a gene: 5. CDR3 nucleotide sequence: TGTGCCAGCAGCTTAGCTGAGGGGGCGCATGGAAACACCATATATTTT. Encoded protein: CASSLAEGAHGNTIYF.

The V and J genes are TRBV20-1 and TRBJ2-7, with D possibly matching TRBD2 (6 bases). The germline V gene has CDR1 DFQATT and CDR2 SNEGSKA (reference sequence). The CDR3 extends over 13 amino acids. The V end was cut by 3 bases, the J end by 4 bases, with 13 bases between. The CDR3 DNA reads TGCAGTGCTAGTCCTAGCGACTATTACGAGCAGTACTTC. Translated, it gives CSASPSDYYEQYF.

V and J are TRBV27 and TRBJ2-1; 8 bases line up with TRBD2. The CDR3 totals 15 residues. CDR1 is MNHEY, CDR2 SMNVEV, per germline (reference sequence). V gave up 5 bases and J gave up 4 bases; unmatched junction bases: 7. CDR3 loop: CASSISGVGYNEQFF. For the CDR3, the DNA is TGTGCCAGCAGTATTAGCGGGGTAGGGTACAATGAGCAGTTCTTC.